This T cell receptor (beta chain) stems from a study of cytomegalovirus exposure and HLA in healthy donors. Primers: 60 Vbeta forward and 13 Jbeta reverse. The data were produced by immunoSEQ multiplex PCR, yet TCRdb's version contains in-frame clones alone and is incomplete. The data hold about 120,000 clones, with over 75% observed a single time. On this clone itself: Its antigen is not identified.

Findings and caveats of the study: V- and J-gene trimming of TCR beta was linked (in a later analysis) to a missense DCLRE1C variant. Common viral pathogens (according to a later analysis) appeared linked to several of the most significant clusters.

This cohort consisted of healthy bone marrow donors. The CDR3 has 17 residues. Looked up from germline, CDR1 is SGDLS and CDR2 is YYNGEE. V dropped 1 base and J dropped 4 bases, with 20 bases sitting between them. Sequencing was done on a sample of PBMCs. The chain joins TRBV9 to TRBJ1-1; D is uncertain. This sequence originates from a human donor in good health. The CDR3 DNA sequence: TGTGCCAGCAGCGTACGGTCCTGGAGGGCGGGGAGCACTGAAGCTTTCTTT. It codes for CASSVRSWRAGSTEAFF.